This note documents a single T cell receptor beta chain sequence. This sample was taken from a study of T-cell memory formation after mild COVID-19. TCRdb itself ran the 5' RACE reads through MiXCR, one entry per CDR3 protein. Seen here are about 560,000 distinct CDR3 sequences, 17% observed once, and the top ten hold around 8.1%. This CDR3 contains 14 residues. V gave up 6 bases and J gave up 9 bases; unmatched junction bases: 13. Germline CDR1 DFQATT, CDR2 SNEGSKA (reference sequence). The sequence was obtained from an adult woman who had mild COVID-19 (a few samples of this study predate the infection). Cell type and time point are not known. The V call is TRBV20-1, the J call TRBJ2-1, with 8 bases aligning to TRBD1. Sample: PBMCs or a T cell subset sorted from them (not recorded which). For the CDR3, the DNA is TGCAGTGCCTCAAGACCCCAGGGGGCCCTTGAGCAGTTCTTC. Translating it yields CSASRPQGALEQFF.